Below are 3 T cell receptor beta chains sequenced from a single sample in a study of T cell responses to AZD1222 COVID-19 vaccine. Method: immunoSEQ multiplex PCR; TCRdb's copy keeps in-frame clones and lacks some. Altogether approximately 94,000 clones are present, 88% being singletons, with the ten largest covering roughly 2%. Source: peripheral blood, taken on day 0 of AZD1222 vaccination. These receptors were obtained from an adult in good health.

The rearrangement uses TRBV7-2 and TRBJ2-7, with 9 bases fitting TRBD2. Per germline, CDR1 SGHTA and CDR2 FQGNSA. V lost 1 base to trimming and J lost 2 bases; unmatched junction nucleotides: 3. The CDR3 length is 15 residues. The CDR3 nucleotides read TGTGCCAGCAGCTTAGACGCTAGCGGGACCTACGAGCAGTACTTC. Amino acids: CASSLDASGTYEQYF.

This clone turned up a few times. The rearrangement links TRBV7-2 to TRBJ2-1; TRBD2 matches 9 bases. The J segment lost 7 bases and the V segment lost 3 bases, leaving 7 bases of the junction unmatched. Looked up from germline, CDR1 is SGHTA and CDR2 is FQGNSA. CDR3 length: 15 amino acids. This CDR3 is CASSFEGLAPNEQFF. CDR3 nucleotide sequence: TGTGCCAGCAGCTTCGAGGGACTAGCCCCGAATGAGCAGTTCTTC.

CDR3 bases: TGTGCCAGCAGCAAACTAGCGGGAGGGTTAGATACGCAGTATTTT. The encoded protein is CASSKLAGGLDTQYF. V usage is TRBV7-3 and J usage is TRBJ2-3; 13 bases agree with TRBD2. The CDR3 is made up of 15 amino acids. Germline CDR1 SGHTA, CDR2 FQGTGA. V shed 5 bases, J shed 5 bases, and the junction held 4 bases outside the gene matches.